The 29 T cell receptor beta chains given below trace back to one sample, sequenced in a study of blood T cell repertoires in COVID-19 (dated by TCRdb to the early 2020s). The protocol used for the library was the immunoSEQ multiplex PCR assay. TCRdb re-hosts the immuneACCESS table, in-frame sequences only. Its copies lack some clones; in the studies checked, an unresolved V gene accounts for under half of them, and the cause for the rest is not known. Across this sample there are roughly 300,000 clones, with under 90% seen only once. The ten top clones hold over 2.5% of the sample. The source material was peripheral blood. Every receptor here comes from a woman aged 55-70 years with active or convalescent COVID-19.

This clone was seen only once. The gene calls are TRBV4-3 and TRBJ1-1; 7 bases match TRBD1. Trimming at V came to 1 base and at J to 3 bases, leaving 5 bases not matched to a gene. The CDR3 loop spans 15 amino acids. Germline V lookup: CDR1 LGHNA, CDR2 YSLEER. The CDR3 sequence is CASSQAARGHTEAFF. Written as DNA, the CDR3 is TGCGCCAGCAGCCAAGCTGCTAGGGGGCACACTGAAGCTTTCTTT.

This clone was detected only once. This chain connects TRBV27 to TRBJ2-7, with TRBD1 as a possible D gene (6 bases). The germline V and J ends were trimmed by 6 bases and 6 bases, with 18 bases remaining between them. The CDR3 spans 14 residues. The germline gives CDR1 MNHEY, CDR2 SMNVEV (reference sequence). This CDR3 reads CASRQFRGPGEQYF. CDR3 nucleotide sequence: TGTGCCAGCAGACAATTCAGGGGTCCGGGCGAGCAGTACTTC.

With regard to this clone: Other DNA variants within this sample encode the same CDR3. J is TRBJ1-2 and V is TRBV7-3; D is perhaps TRBD1 (5 bases). The CDR3 spans 14 residues. Germline CDR1 reads SGHTA; CDR2 reads FQGTGA. Trimming stripped 2 bases from V and 2 bases from J, with 9 bases between. The CDR3 DNA reads TGTGCCAGCAGCTTAGGGCAGGGAAACTATGGCTACACCTTC. Amino acid sequence: CASSLGQGNYGYTF. The variable domain in full, completed from reference TRBV7-3 and TRBJ1-2, reads GAGVSQTPSNKVTEKGKYVELRCDPISGHTALYWYRQSLGQGPEFLIYFQGTGAADDSGLPNDRFFAVRPEGSVSTLKIQRTERGDSAVYLCASSLGQGNYGYTFGSGTRLTVV.

This sequence joins TRBV6-5 and TRBJ1-2; D is undetermined. The CDR3 is made up of 13 amino acids. Trimming cost V 5 bases and J 1 base, with 8 bases left between them. Germline CDR1 MNHEY, CDR2 SVGAGI. CDR3 residues: CASSLTNNYGYTF. As DNA, the CDR3 is TGTGCCAGCAGTCTGACAAATAACTATGGCTACACCTTC.

This chain joins TRBV30 and TRBJ1-5; 8 positions agree with TRBD1. The CDR3 is 16 amino acids. V shed 3 bases, J shed 5 bases, and the junction held 12 bases outside the gene matches. Germline V gene lookup returns CDR1 GTSNPN and CDR2 SVGIG (reference sequence). The CDR3: CAWRADRALAHQPQHF. CDR3 bases: TGTGCCTGGAGGGCGGACAGGGCCCTTGCCCATCAGCCCCAGCATTTT.

The chain has TRBV5-6 and TRBJ1-6; 9 nucleotides align to TRBD1. V was pared by 1 base and J by 5 bases, with 7 bases of the junction left unmatched. This CDR3 spans 17 amino acids. The germline gives CDR1 SGHDT, CDR2 YYEEEE. The CDR3 loop is CASSLRVGTGHNSPLHF. The CDR3 nucleotides are TGTGCCAGCAGCTTGAGGGTCGGGACAGGGCATAATTCACCCCTCCACTTT.

This sequence joins TRBV5-1 and TRBJ2-3; D is possibly TRBD2 (5 bases). The CDR3 totals 15 residues. V lost 4 bases to trimming and J lost 0 bases, with 12 bases between them. Per germline, CDR1 SGHRS and CDR2 YFSETQ. CDR3 in amino acids: CASSLDSPSTDTQYF. The CDR3, as DNA: TGCGCCAGCAGCCTGGACTCCCCAAGCACAGATACGCAGTATTTT.

This clone was counted only a few times. The rearrangement joins TRBV5-1 to TRBJ2-5; no reliable D call. The germline gives CDR1 SGHRS, CDR2 YFSETQ. Trimming left V 4 bases short and J 2 bases short, with 12 bases between. This CDR3 is 14 amino acids long. DNA of the CDR3: TGCGCCAGCAGCGCAGACAATTTGCAAGAGACCCAGTACTTC. Translation: CASSADNLQETQYF.

V usage is TRBV5-1 and J usage is TRBJ1-1; 7 nucleotides line up with TRBD1. Germline lookup yields CDR1 SGHRS and CDR2 YFSETQ. The CDR3 extends over 13 amino acids. V gave up 5 bases and J gave up 4 bases; unmatched junction bases: 5. The chain's CDR3 is CASRAGGGTEAFF. The CDR3 DNA reads as TGCGCCAGCAGGGCAGGGGGTGGCACTGAAGCTTTCTTT.

The V call is TRBV6-6, the J call TRBJ1-5; no definite D call. Trimming took 2 bases from V and 0 from J, leaving 11 bases between them. The CDR3 sequence is 16 residues long. CDR1 is MNHNY and CDR2 is SVGAGI in the germline V gene (reference sequence). The CDR3 here is CASSYGRTTSNQPQHF. The CDR3 DNA is TGTGCCAGCAGTTACGGGAGAACCACTAGCAATCAGCCCCAGCATTTT.

The rearrangement links TRBV7-9 to TRBJ2-3, with TRBD1 matching 8 bases. Germline V gene data show CDR1 as SEHNR and CDR2 as FQNEAQ (reference sequence). CDR3 length equals 16 residues. The V and J ends lost 2 bases and 6 bases, in that order; junction bases with no gene match: 10. The CDR3 sequence: CASSLSFPSGGDTQYF. As DNA, the CDR3 is TGTGCCAGCAGCTTAAGTTTCCCATCAGGGGGCGATACGCAGTATTTT.

This chain connects TRBV5-1 to TRBJ2-7, with 8 bases fitting TRBD1. V shed 0 bases and J 6 bases; nucleotides not matched to a gene: 5. Germline lookup yields CDR1 SGHRS and CDR2 YFSETQ. The CDR3 covers 14 residues. CDR3 coding DNA: TGCGCCAGCAGCTTGGCCCGGGGACAGGCCGAGCAGTACTTC. It specifies CASSLARGQAEQYF.

The CDR3 sequence is CASRPRTSVNTGELFF. For the CDR3, the DNA is TGTGCCAGTAGGCCAAGGACTAGCGTGAACACCGGGGAGCTGTTTTTT. The chain links TRBV19 to TRBJ2-2; 9 bases align to TRBD2. Germline assignment: CDR1 LNHDA and CDR2 SQIVND (reference sequence). Trimming took 6 bases from V and 1 from J; bases not matched to a gene: 6. The CDR3 length is 16 residues.

As to this clone: Other DNA sequences of this sample code for an identical CDR3. The chain is built from TRBV7-3 and TRBJ2-1, with TRBD2 matching 11 bases. CDR3 length: 15 amino acids. Germline V CDR1 and CDR2: SGHTA, FQGTGA. With 5 bases clipped from V and 4 bases from J, the junction kept 4 bases outside the gene matches. CDR3 in amino acids: CASSRLAGGYNEQFF. The DNA of the CDR3 is TGTGCCAGCAGCCGTCTAGCGGGGGGTTACAATGAGCAGTTCTTC.

This clone has just a few counts. J is TRBJ2-7 and V is TRBV6-2 or TRBV6-3; tentatively, D is TRBD1 (5 bases). Germline CDR1 is MNHEY and CDR2 is SVGEGT. The V and J ends lost 0 bases and 5 bases respectively, with 20 bases between them. CDR3 length: 17 amino acids. The CDR3 nucleotides read TGTGCCAGCAGTTACTCGATAGTACCCAGGCAGGGCCACGAGCAGTACTTC. It specifies CASSYSIVPRQGHEQYF.

Only a few counts were recorded for this clone. This chain connects TRBV18 to TRBJ1-5; D is possibly TRBD1 (5 bases). There are 16 residues in the CDR3. CDR1 KGHSH and CDR2 LQKENI come from the germline V gene. Trimming cost V 1 base and J 4 bases, with 14 bases left between them. The CDR3 here is CASSPLSIAGNQPQHF. CDR3 nucleotide sequence: TGTGCCAGCTCACCACTTTCGATCGCAGGGAATCAGCCCCAGCATTTT.

The J gene is TRBJ1-5, the V gene TRBV7-9; D remains ambiguous. V was pared by 1 base and J by 0 bases, with 7 bases between. Germline assignment: CDR1 SEHNR and CDR2 FQNEAQ (reference sequence). The CDR3 extends over 15 amino acids. The CDR3 region is CASSLDGISNQPQHF. The DNA for the CDR3 is TGTGCCAGCAGCTTAGACGGGATTAGCAATCAGCCCCAGCATTTT.

V gene TRBV5-1 combines with J gene TRBJ1-6; 9 positions agree with TRBD1. CDR1 is SGHRS and CDR2 is YFSETQ in the germline V gene. The CDR3 has 14 residues. J was trimmed by 7 bases and V by 4 bases; bases with no gene match: 3. CDR3 region: CASSIDRGNSPLHF. CDR3 DNA: TGCGCCAGCAGCATCGACAGGGGGAATTCACCCCTCCACTTT.

The chain has TRBV7-9 and TRBJ2-5; TRBD1 matches at 7 bases. Germline CDR1 SEHNR, CDR2 FQNEAQ (reference sequence). CDR3 length: 13 residues. The V segment lost 4 bases and the J segment 3 bases; nucleotides outside the gene matches: 2. CDR3 DNA: TGTGCCAGCAGCTGGGGACAGAAAGAGACCCAGTACTTC. Residues: CASSWGQKETQYF.

This sequence joins TRBV9 and TRBJ1-1, with D hard to call. This CDR3 has 14 amino acids. Germline CDR1 is SGDLS and CDR2 is YYNGEE. Trimming pared 5 bases from V and 1 base from J, leaving 12 bases between. CDR3 nucleotides: TGTGCCAGCAGTGACGGGTATTCGAACACTGAAGCTTTCTTT. It encodes CASSDGYSNTEAFF.

The rearrangement uses TRBV5-1 and TRBJ1-2, with D possibly matching TRBD1 (6 bases). This CDR3 has 14 amino acids. Germline V CDR1 and CDR2: SGHRS, YFSETQ. Trimming pared 0 bases from V and 8 bases from J, leaving 14 bases between. The CDR3 nucleotides are TGCGCCAGCAGCTTGGAGGCAGGGGAAAGAGGCTACACCTTC. This encodes CASSLEAGERGYTF.

The chain uses TRBV29-1 and TRBJ1-1; 7 bases agree with TRBD1. V lost 4 bases to trimming and J lost 4 bases; unmatched junction nucleotides: 9. Germline V gives CDR1 SQVTM, CDR2 ANQGSEA. The CDR3 spans 14 residues. The CDR3 spells CSVVVGQGGTEAFF. For the CDR3, the DNA is TGCAGCGTTGTGGTAGGGCAGGGGGGCACTGAAGCTTTCTTT.

The chain carries TRBV7-9 and TRBJ1-1; tentatively, D is TRBD1 (6 bases). V lost 5 bases, J lost 0 bases, and 10 bases lay in between. CDR1 is SEHNR and CDR2 is FQNEAQ in the germline V gene (reference sequence). The CDR3 is made up of 14 amino acids. CDR3 nucleotides: TGTGCCAGCAGCCAAGGGGGTCTGAACACTGAAGCTTTCTTT. Protein sequence: CASSQGGLNTEAFF.

The CDR3 loop reads CASSSGGFGGEQYF. CDR3 DNA: TGTGCCAGTAGTTCCGGGGGGTTTGGGGGCGAGCAGTACTTC. The chain couples TRBV19 to TRBJ2-7, with 7 bases lining up with TRBD2. Looked up from germline, CDR1 is LNHDA and CDR2 is SQIVND (reference sequence). The CDR3 runs 14 residues. J lost 6 bases, V lost 5 bases, and 10 bases had no gene match.

This sequence joins TRBV2 and TRBJ1-2; TRBD1 agrees at 8 bases. This CDR3 region has 14 residues. In germline, CDR1 is SNHLY, CDR2 FYNNEI. V was pared by 7 bases and J by 4 bases, with 8 bases of the junction left unmatched. The CDR3 is CASIMDREFYGYTF. For the CDR3, the DNA is TGTGCCAGCATTATGGACAGGGAATTCTATGGCTACACCTTC.

The CDR3 nucleotides are TGCGCCAGCAGCCAAGATGGGACTAGCGGGGGGCCGTCCGATGAGCAGTTCTTC. It is translated as CASSQDGTSGGPSDEQFF. The chain combines TRBV4-3 with TRBJ2-1, with 15 bases that match TRBD2. J lost 8 bases, V lost 0 bases, and 8 bases had no gene match. The CDR3 loop spans 18 amino acids. Germline V lookup: CDR1 LGHNA, CDR2 YSLEER.

The V gene is TRBV2, the J gene TRBJ2-5; D is possibly TRBD2 (5 bases). With 4 bases removed from V and 4 bases from J, the gap between germline ends came to 10 bases. The CDR3 is made up of 13 amino acids. CDR1 SNHLY and CDR2 FYNNEI come from the germline V gene. The CDR3 here is CASSGGRRETQYF. CDR3 bases: TGTGCCAGCAGTGGAGGGCGCAGAGAGACCCAGTACTTC. Using reference TRBV2 and TRBJ2-5 for the parts outside the CDR3, the full variable domain is EPEVTQTPSHQVTQMGQEVILRCVPISNHLYFYWYRQILGQKVEFLVSFYNNEISEKSEIFDDQFSVERPDGSNFTLKIRSTKLEDSAMYFCASSGGRRETQYFGPGTRLLVL.

This clone was seen more than once but under ten times. The chain couples TRBV5-4 to TRBJ2-2; unclear D gene. CDR1 is SGHNT and CDR2 is YYREEE in the germline V gene (reference sequence). This CDR3 is 12 amino acids long. V lost 2 bases to trimming and J lost 4 bases, with 3 bases between them. The CDR3 coding sequence is TGTGCCAGCAGCTTCGTCACCGGGGAGCTGTTTTTT. It codes for CASSFVTGELFF.

The chain combines TRBV5-6 with TRBJ1-4; 7 bases are shared with TRBD1. V lost 0 bases to trimming and J lost 10 bases; unmatched junction nucleotides: 18. The CDR3 contains 18 residues. Germline V gene data show CDR1 as SGHDT and CDR2 as YYEEEE. CDR3 loop: CASSLGGPYRGFSGKLFF. DNA of the CDR3: TGTGCCAGCAGCTTGGGAGGCCCTTACAGGGGATTTTCGGGAAAACTGTTTTTT.